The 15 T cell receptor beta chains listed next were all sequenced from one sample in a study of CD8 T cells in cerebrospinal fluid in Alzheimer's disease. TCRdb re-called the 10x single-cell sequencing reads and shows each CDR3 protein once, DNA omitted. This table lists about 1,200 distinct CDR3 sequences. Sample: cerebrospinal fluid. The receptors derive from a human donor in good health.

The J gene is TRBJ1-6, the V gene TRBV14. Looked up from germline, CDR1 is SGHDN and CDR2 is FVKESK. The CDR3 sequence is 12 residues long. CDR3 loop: CASSQVGSPLHF.

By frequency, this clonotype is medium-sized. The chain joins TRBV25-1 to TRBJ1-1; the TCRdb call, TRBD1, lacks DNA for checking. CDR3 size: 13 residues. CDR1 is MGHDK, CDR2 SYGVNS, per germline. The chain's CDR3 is CASSERAGRVAFF.

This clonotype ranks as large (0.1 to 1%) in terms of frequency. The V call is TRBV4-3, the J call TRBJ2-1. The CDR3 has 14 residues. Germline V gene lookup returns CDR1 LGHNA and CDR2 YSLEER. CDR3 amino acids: CASSQDSGRKELFF.

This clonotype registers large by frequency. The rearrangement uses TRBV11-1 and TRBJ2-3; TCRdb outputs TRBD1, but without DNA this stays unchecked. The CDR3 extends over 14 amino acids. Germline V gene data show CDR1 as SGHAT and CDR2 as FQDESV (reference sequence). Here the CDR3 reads CASSSGQGADTQYF.

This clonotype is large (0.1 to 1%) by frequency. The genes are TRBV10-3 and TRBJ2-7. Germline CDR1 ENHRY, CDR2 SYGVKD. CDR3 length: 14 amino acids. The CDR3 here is CAIKDGSSSYEQYF.

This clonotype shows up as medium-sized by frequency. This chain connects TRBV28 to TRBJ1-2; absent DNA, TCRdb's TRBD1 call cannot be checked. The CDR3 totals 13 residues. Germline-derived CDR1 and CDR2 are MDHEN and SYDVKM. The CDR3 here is CASSRTALSGYTF.

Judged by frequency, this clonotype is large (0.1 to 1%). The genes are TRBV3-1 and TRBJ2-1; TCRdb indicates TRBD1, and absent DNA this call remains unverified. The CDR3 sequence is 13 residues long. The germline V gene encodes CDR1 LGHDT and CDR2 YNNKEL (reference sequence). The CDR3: CASSRGTGWEQFF.

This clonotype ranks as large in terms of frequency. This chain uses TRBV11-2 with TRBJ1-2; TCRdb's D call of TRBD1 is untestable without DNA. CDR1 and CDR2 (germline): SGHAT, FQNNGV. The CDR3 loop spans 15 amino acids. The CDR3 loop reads CASRDRGRVIDGYTF.

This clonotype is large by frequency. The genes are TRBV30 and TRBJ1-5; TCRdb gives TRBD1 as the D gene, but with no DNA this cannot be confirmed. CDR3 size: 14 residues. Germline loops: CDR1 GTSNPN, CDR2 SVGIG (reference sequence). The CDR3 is CAWSRGQGNQPQHF.

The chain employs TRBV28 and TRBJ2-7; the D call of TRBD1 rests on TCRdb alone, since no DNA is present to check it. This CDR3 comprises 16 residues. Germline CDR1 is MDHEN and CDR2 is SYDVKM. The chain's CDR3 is CASSSASGQGSDEQYF.

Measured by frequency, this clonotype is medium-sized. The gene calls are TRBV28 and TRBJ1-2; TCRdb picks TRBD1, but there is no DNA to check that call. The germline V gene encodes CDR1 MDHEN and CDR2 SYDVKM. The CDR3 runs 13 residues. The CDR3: CASSETGGNGYTF.

This CDR3 is CAIRTARGGDYEQYF. The genes are TRBV10-3 and TRBJ2-7; TCRdb's assignment of TRBD1 cannot be checked, as there is no DNA. CDR3 length: 15 amino acids. The germline gives CDR1 ENHRY, CDR2 SYGVKD.

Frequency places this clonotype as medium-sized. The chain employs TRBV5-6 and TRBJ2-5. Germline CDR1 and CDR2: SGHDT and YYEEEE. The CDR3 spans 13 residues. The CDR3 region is CASSLGLLETQYF.

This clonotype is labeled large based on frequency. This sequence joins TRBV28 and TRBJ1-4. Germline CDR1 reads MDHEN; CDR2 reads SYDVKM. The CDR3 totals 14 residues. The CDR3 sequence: CASSLPRDEEKLFF. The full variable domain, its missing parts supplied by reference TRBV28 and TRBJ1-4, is DVKVTQSSRYLVKRTGEKVFLECVQDMDHENMFWYRQDPGLGLRLIYFSYDVKMKEKGDIPEGYSVSREKKERFSLILESASTNQTSMYLCASSLPRDEEKLFFGSGTQLSVL.

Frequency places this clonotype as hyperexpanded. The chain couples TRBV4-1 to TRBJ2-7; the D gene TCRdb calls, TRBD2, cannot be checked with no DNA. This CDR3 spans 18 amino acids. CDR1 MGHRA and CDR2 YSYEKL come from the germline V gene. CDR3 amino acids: CASSRETDLAGPTTQQYF.